A selection of T cell receptor beta chains follows, all from one sample in a study of shared clonotypes between healthy human individuals. Clones were sequenced by immunoSEQ multiplex PCR, and TCRdb holds only the in-frame ones, with some missing. The sample includes some 2 million clones, 90% to 95% of them seen just once. Sequencing was performed on naive CD4+ T cells sorted from blood. These receptors all come from a man between 18 and 29 years old in good health. Both conserved end residues are part of each CDR3. The D gene is left open where the match is weak. Size is stated for part of the rows, as once, few or many counts, or as a class when the clone is expanded.

j_gene	v_gene	abundance	d_gene	CDR3aa	CDR3nt
TRBJ1-4	TRBV2	NA	NA	CASSFSGTGGGKLFF	TGTGCCAGCAGCTTTTCAGGGACGGGGGGCGGAAAACTGTTTTTT
TRBJ1-2	TRBV4-1	NA	NA	CASSQPPVGGVGYTF	TGCGCCAGCAGCCAACCCCCTGTTGGTGGCGTAGGCTACACCTTC
TRBJ2-3	TRBV9	NA	TRBD2	CASSVMAGGPTDTQYF	TGTGCCAGCAGCGTAATGGCGGGAGGGCCAACAGATACGCAGTATTTT
TRBJ1-1	TRBV6-1	NA	NA	CASSESGGGRRTEAFF	TGTGCCAGCAGTGAATCGGGTGGGGGGCGCCGCACTGAAGCTTTCTTT
TRBJ2-7	TRBV6-5	NA	TRBD1	CASSYSWTGNYEQYF	TGTGCCAGCAGTTACTCATGGACAGGGAATTACGAGCAGTACTTC
TRBJ1-2	TRBV2	NA	NA	CASSEWDGYTF	TGTGCCAGCAGTGAATGGGATGGCTACACCTTC
TRBJ2-3	TRBV5-6	NA	TRBD2	CASSFGLAGVKDTQYF	TGTGCCAGCAGCTTTGGGCTAGCGGGAGTGAAAGATACGCAGTATTTT
TRBJ2-2	TRBV19	NA	NA	CASRVDQMSAGELFF	TGTGCCAGTAGGGTGGACCAGATGTCCGCCGGGGAGCTGTTTTTT
TRBJ1-1	TRBV29-1	NA	TRBD1	CSVRGTGLNTEAFF	TGCAGCGTTCGCGGGACAGGGCTGAACACTGAAGCTTTCTTT
TRBJ2-5	TRBV7-2	NA	TRBD2	CASSLRRLAGEGETQYF	TGTGCCAGCAGCTTAAGGCGTCTCGCGGGAGAGGGAGAGACCCAGTACTTC
TRBJ2-4	TRBV10-3	NA	NA	CASPGQKTAKNIQYF	TGTGCCAGCCCGGGACAAAAGACAGCCAAAAACATTCAGTACTTC
TRBJ2-7	TRBV6-5	NA	NA	CASRRSDSSYEQYF	TGTGCCAGCAGACGATCGGACAGCTCCTACGAGCAGTACTTC
TRBJ1-6	TRBV10-3	NA	TRBD1	CAIRGQGSYNSPLHF	TGTGCCATCAGGGGACAGGGCTCCTATAATTCACCCCTCCACTTT
TRBJ2-3	TRBV7-9	NA	NA	CASSLNPGTQYF	TGTGCCAGCAGCTTAAACCCTGGTACGCAGTATTTT
TRBJ2-2	TRBV9	once	NA	CASSVLALTGELFF	TGTGCCAGCAGCGTCCTGGCGTTGACCGGGGAGCTGTTTTTT
TRBJ1-1	TRBV30	NA	TRBD1	CAWGGQGGTEAFF	TGTGCCTGGGGCGGACAGGGAGGAACTGAAGCTTTCTTT